The clone carrying this T cell receptor beta chain is categorized as medium-sized. The target antigen is unknown. This specimen belongs to a study of spatial heterogeneity in lung cancer. In germline, CDR1 is SGHVS, CDR2 FNYEAQ. V shed 5 bases, J shed 5 bases, and the junction held 10 bases outside the gene matches. This CDR3 has 16 amino acids. Findings of the study overall: Counts of expanded alpha and beta TCRs within tumors tracked the tumor nonsynonymous mutation count.

MiXCR, applied by TCRdb to the 5' RACE reads, yields one record per CDR3 protein. The sample consists of 7,500 to 10,000 distinct CDR3 sequences, about 13% of them appearing once. Regarding time point: sample taken at primary tumor resection. This TCR was sampled from a male donor with early-stage non-small cell lung cancer. The source was lung tumor tissue, collected at surgery. The chain employs TRBV7-6 and TRBJ2-3, with 10 bases aligning to TRBD1. CDR3 in amino acids: CASSVTTGGAGDTQYF. For the CDR3, the DNA is TGTGCCAGCAGCGTGACGACAGGGGGCGCGGGAGATACGCAGTATTTT. The variable domain in full, completed from reference TRBV7-6 and TRBJ2-3, reads GAGVSQSPRYKVTKRGQDVALRCDPISGHVSLYWYRQALGQGPEFLTYFNYEAQQDKSGLPNDRFSAERPEGSISTLTIQRTEQRDSAMYRCASSVTTGGAGDTQYFGPGTRLTVL.